This T cell receptor (beta chain) was documented in a study of cytomegalovirus exposure and HLA in healthy donors. This CDR3 region has 15 residues. V was cut by 3 bases and J by 5 bases, with 14 bases left in between. CDR1 SGHRS and CDR2 YFSETQ come from the germline V gene. PCR employed 60 Vbeta and 13 Jbeta primers. Sequencing was performed with immunoSEQ multiplex PCR; in TCRdb, only in-frame clones are kept and a portion is missing. The table shows fewer than 150,000 clones, with 65% to 70% occurring only once. The chain links TRBV5-1 to TRBJ2-2; D not resolved. This clonotype was sampled from a human donor in good health. The sample consisted of PBMCs. The CDR3 loop is CASSSVGPLTGELFF. The CDR3, as DNA: TGCGCCAGCAGCTCCGTGGGCCCCCTAACCGGGGAGCTGTTTTTT.